This entry is about one TCR beta chain. Authors' methods: The authors estimated nucleated cell counts from reference gene primer amplification. TCRdb's copy holds only in-frame clones and misses some; the assay was immunoSEQ multiplex PCR. Clonal size and the V and J genes are those of that table, whereas D and trimming came from the DNA. The repertoire holds around 60,000 clones, with 80% to 85% as singletons. Seattle participants joined during active infection and were tracked over time. With 3 bases clipped from V and 2 bases from J, the junction kept 11 bases outside the gene matches. The CDR3 length is 18 residues. Germline V gene data show CDR1 as SGHVS and CDR2 as FNYEAQ. The data are from a study of blood T cell repertoires in COVID-19. Across the study: The United States, Italy and Spain supplied acute and convalescent COVID-19 samples. Sample material is recorded as cDNA or gDNA derived from T cells, B-cell-depleted T cells, or PBMCs.

V usage is TRBV7-6 and J usage is TRBJ1-5; 9 bases are a match to TRBD1. Sequencing was carried out using peripheral blood. This clonotype was sampled from a man in his sixties with COVID-19, enrolled during active disease. The DNA of the CDR3 is TGTGCCAGCAGCTTCAAAAGACAGGGGGTAGTTGGCAATCAGCCCCAGCATTTT. Amino acid sequence: CASSFKRQGVVGNQPQHF.